This T cell receptor (beta chain) was obtained from a study of OX40 agonist ivuxolimab in advanced cancers. For the study at large: Ivuxolimab doses were 0.01, 0.1, 0.3, 1.5, 3 or 10 mg/kg every 2 weeks.

Worth noting for this clone: Its antigen is still unknown.

Study-wide points: Among patients with partial responses at 0.1-3.0 mg/kg, clonal expansion was among the lowest.

Assay used: immunoSEQ multiplex PCR; TCRdb lists only in-frame clones, some missing. The table records about 62,000 clones, 70% to 80% of them present only once. Per the germline V gene, CDR1 is SGDLS and CDR2 is YYNGEE. Trimming took off 0 bases at V and 2 bases at J, with 11 bases between the two ends. The CDR3 is 15 amino acids. The sequences come from CD4+ or CD8+ T cells sorted from blood, collected in a trial of the OX40 agonist ivuxolimab. This chain links TRBV9 with TRBJ2-5, with TRBD1 as a possible D gene (6 bases). The receptor was derived from an adult with an advanced solid tumor such as melanoma, head and neck, liver or kidney cancer. This CDR3 reads CASSVEGDTQETQYF. In DNA form, the CDR3 reads TGTGCCAGCAGCGTAGAAGGGGACACGCAAGAGACCCAGTACTTC.